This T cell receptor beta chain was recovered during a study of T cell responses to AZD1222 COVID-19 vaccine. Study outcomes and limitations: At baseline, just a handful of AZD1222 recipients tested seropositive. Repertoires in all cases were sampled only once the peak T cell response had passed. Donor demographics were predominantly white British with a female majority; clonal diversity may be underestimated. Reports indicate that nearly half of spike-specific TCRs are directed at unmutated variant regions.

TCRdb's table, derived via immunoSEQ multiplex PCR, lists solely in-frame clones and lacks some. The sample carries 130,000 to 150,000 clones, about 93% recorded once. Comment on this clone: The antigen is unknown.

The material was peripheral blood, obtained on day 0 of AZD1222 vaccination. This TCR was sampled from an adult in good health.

This CDR3 is CASSAGQGPGETQYF. In DNA, the CDR3 is TGTGCCAGCAGCGCGGGACAGGGCCCAGGCGAGACCCAGTACTTC. This chain links TRBV9 with TRBJ2-5; TRBD1 matches 9 bases. Per the germline V gene, CDR1 is SGDLS and CDR2 is YYNGEE. This CDR3 contains 15 residues. The junction had 8 bases not matched to a gene; V was cut back by 3 bases and J by 5 bases.